Shown below are 27 T cell receptor beta chains from a single sample sequenced in a study of regulatory T cells in long-lasting Graves disease (dated by TCRdb to about 2021). In the paper's terms, the time point label means: newly diagnosed GD, antithyroid drugs for less than 3 months. RNA was extracted from PBMCs in TRIzol for both TCR sequencing and RNA sequencing. Libraries were made using multiplex PCR. The sequencer was an Illumina HiSeq 4000. iRepertoire HTBI primers and Arm-PCR amplification of CDR3 regions were used to construct TCR beta libraries. TCRdb reanalyzed the raw reads on its own, using fastp at Q25 for trimming and MiXCR for clone calling, and kept in-frame beta chains. For every CDR3 protein sequence, its rows merge into one entry that carries the most common genes and DNA. The sample yields a few hundred thousand distinct CDR3 sequences; around 16% were counted once. Roughly 8% of the sample is held by the ten biggest clonotypes.

These sequences were also reported in another study, on T cells in Graves' hyperthyroidism and ophthalmopathy.

The specimen was peripheral blood mononuclear cells (PBMCs), collected at new diagnosis, from a patient treated with antithyroid drugs. The receptors were sampled from a woman in her forties with Graves disease. Donor details come from another sample of the same person, matched by shared clones.

Many counts were recorded for this clonotype. The chain carries TRBV28 and TRBJ2-1; D perhaps matches TRBD1 (6 bases). The germline V and J ends were trimmed by 6 bases and 4 bases, with 16 bases remaining between them. Germline V gene lookup returns CDR1 MDHEN and CDR2 SYDVKM. The CDR3 is 15 amino acids. This CDR3 is CASSLGTFRYNEQFF. Written as DNA, the CDR3 is TGTGCCAGCAGCCTCGGGACATTCAGGTACAATGAGCAGTTCTTC.

The sample holds a few counts of this clonotype. V and J are TRBV15 and TRBJ2-1; 10 nucleotides align to TRBD2. Germline CDR1 and CDR2: LNHNV and YYDKDF (reference sequence). There are 21 residues in the CDR3. After removal of 1 base from V and 2 bases from J, the junction contained 17 bases not matched to a gene. The CDR3 DNA reads TGTGCCACCAGCAGAGGACTTCCGGGACTAGCGAAACCTGGGGCCTACAATGAGCAGTTCTTC. Protein sequence: CATSRGLPGLAKPGAYNEQFF.

For this clonotype: This may arise from a read error, as a much more abundant clone is one base away. The gene calls are TRBV27 and TRBJ1-2, with a tentative D call TRBD1 (5 bases). Looked up from germline, CDR1 is MNHEY and CDR2 is SMNVEV (reference sequence). The CDR3 totals 13 residues. Trimming stripped 4 bases from V and 2 bases from J, with 8 bases between. The chain's CDR3 is CASSSRENYGYTF. For the CDR3, the DNA is TGTGCCAGCAGTTCCAGGGAGAACTATGGCTACACCTTC.

This clonotype was found many times. The V gene is TRBV28, the J gene TRBJ1-5; possibly TRBD1 for D (6 bases). CDR1 MDHEN and CDR2 SYDVKM come from the germline V gene. The V gene lost 7 bases and the J gene lost 4 bases, with 20 bases spanning the gap. CDR3 length: 16 residues. CDR3 sequence: CASTPGGGIGNQPQHF. CDR3 nucleotides: TGTGCCAGCACCCCGGGAGGGGGGATTGGGAATCAGCCCCAGCATTTT.

This clonotype was counted at least ten times. The rearrangement uses TRBV18 and TRBJ2-7; a possible D gene is TRBD2 (5 bases). CDR3 size: 16 residues. V lost 2 bases to trimming and J lost 4 bases, with 18 bases between them. Per the germline V gene, CDR1 is KGHSH and CDR2 is LQKENI. The CDR3 sequence is CASSPGSGWTIYEQYF. CDR3 nucleotides: TGTGCCAGCTCACCAGGGAGCGGTTGGACCATTTACGAGCAGTACTTC.

This clonotype was counted ten times or more. The rearrangement uses TRBV3-1 and TRBJ1-1, with D tentatively TRBD1 (6 bases). V was trimmed by 1 base and J by 4 bases, leaving 13 bases between them. The germline V gene has CDR1 LGHDT and CDR2 YNNKEL (reference sequence). The length of the CDR3 is 15 residues. The CDR3 nucleotides are TGTGCCAGCAGCCAAGGCCCTTTGGGGGCCACTGAAGCTTTCTTT. Amino acid sequence: CASSQGPLGATEAFF.

The chain has TRBV11-2 and TRBJ2-2; 9 bases are a match to TRBD1. The CDR3 sequence is 15 residues long. Trimming at V came to 5 bases and at J to 6 bases, leaving 7 bases not matched to a gene. The germline CDR1 and CDR2 sequences are SGHAT and FQNNGV. Here the CDR3 reads CASSQGDRVAGELFF. CDR3 bases: TGTGCCAGCAGCCAAGGGGACAGGGTGGCCGGGGAGCTGTTTTTT.

This clonotype was seen many times. The chain is built from TRBV4-1 and TRBJ1-1; possibly TRBD1 for D (5 bases). The CDR3 runs 12 residues. V dropped 3 bases and J dropped 5 bases, with 7 bases sitting between them. The germline gives CDR1 MGHRA, CDR2 YSYEKL. CDR3 amino acids: CASSHRQTEAFF. The DNA for the CDR3 is TGCGCCAGCAGCCATAGACAGACTGAAGCTTTCTTT.

The gene calls are TRBV20-1 and TRBJ2-3; 7 bases are shared with TRBD1. Germline-derived CDR1 and CDR2 are DFQATT and SNEGSKA (reference sequence). Trimming cost V 0 bases and J 2 bases; bases outside gene matches: 5. The CDR3 length is 15 residues. This CDR3 is CSAREGGQVTDTQYF. The CDR3 nucleotides are TGCAGTGCTAGAGAGGGCGGACAGGTCACAGATACGCAGTATTTT.

This clonotype was observed many times. The chain couples TRBV9 to TRBJ2-5; TRBD2 matches at 7 bases. This CDR3 contains 15 residues. Germline loops: CDR1 SGDLS, CDR2 YYNGEE. V gave up 3 bases and J gave up 1 base; unmatched junction bases: 6. The CDR3 here is CASSGWGGGQETQYF. In DNA form, the CDR3 reads TGTGCCAGCAGCGGCTGGGGGGGGGGCCAAGAGACCCAGTACTTC.

In this sample, this clonotype turned up many times. The genes are TRBV15 and TRBJ2-3, with 8 bases identical to TRBD2. The V and J ends lost 6 bases and 1 base, in that order; junction bases with no gene match: 6. Germline loops: CDR1 LNHNV, CDR2 YYDKDF (reference sequence). This CDR3 comprises 15 residues. The CDR3 nucleotides are TGTGCCACCAGACAGGCGGGAGGCCGCACAGATACGCAGTATTTT. Translated: CATRQAGGRTDTQYF.

The chain recombines TRBV5-8 with TRBJ1-6; D is possibly TRBD1 (6 bases). V was shortened by 5 bases and J by 5 bases, with 11 bases between the two germline ends. This CDR3 has 14 residues. The germline V gene has CDR1 SGHTS and CDR2 YDEGEE. The CDR3 DNA is TGTGCCAGCAGTATCAGGGGTGATAATTCACCCCTCCACTTT. It specifies CASSIRGDNSPLHF.

This chain uses TRBV30 with TRBJ2-1, with 12 bases identical to TRBD2. CDR1 is GTSNPN, CDR2 SVGIG, per germline (reference sequence). Trimming removed 4 bases from V and 3 bases from J; junction bases left unmatched: 13. CDR3 length: 18 amino acids. The CDR3 loop reads CAWKARLAGVSDYNEQFF. The CDR3, as DNA: TGTGCCTGGAAAGCCCGACTAGCGGGAGTGAGTGACTACAATGAGCAGTTCTTC.

This rearrangement joins TRBV15 to TRBJ2-7, with 8 bases identical to TRBD2. The J segment lost 3 bases and the V segment lost 1 base, leaving 14 bases of the junction unmatched. This CDR3 has 18 residues. The germline gives CDR1 LNHNV, CDR2 YYDKDF (reference sequence). The CDR3: CATSRGPLREAPHYEQYF. The CDR3, as DNA: TGTGCCACCAGCAGAGGTCCCCTGCGGGAGGCCCCTCACTACGAGCAGTACTTC.

This clonotype occurred many times. The rearrangement joins TRBV10-2 to TRBJ2-7; 7 bases agree with TRBD2. V shed 7 bases, J shed 4 bases, and the junction held 16 bases outside the gene matches. CDR3 length: 16 amino acids. CDR1 is WSHSY, CDR2 SAAADI, per germline. CDR3 in DNA: TGCGCCAGCATCAGCTGGGAGGGGCGAATTCGGTACGAGCAGTACTTC. It is translated as CASISWEGRIRYEQYF.

This clonotype appeared many times. This chain's CDR3 is CASSLRGNGNQPQHF. DNA for the CDR3: TGTGCCAGCAGTTTACGGGGTAATGGCAATCAGCCCCAGCATTTT. The chain couples TRBV12-3 or TRBV12-4 to TRBJ1-5, with no clear D. V gave up 2 bases and J gave up 2 bases, with 10 bases separating them. CDR3 size: 15 residues.

The table lists this clonotype with many counts. The chain uses TRBV27 and TRBJ2-7, with unresolved D. V shed 2 bases and J shed 2 bases, with 13 bases lying between them. Germline values: CDR1 MNHEY, CDR2 SMNVEV (reference sequence). The CDR3 contains 15 residues. CDR3 nucleotide sequence: TGTGCCAGCAGTTTAGCGGTGGGGAACCCCTACGAGCAGTACTTC. Encoded protein: CASSLAVGNPYEQYF.

This clonotype has a count of ten or more. V gene TRBV6-1 combines with J gene TRBJ2-7, with a possible D match to TRBD2 (6 bases). This CDR3 has 16 residues. CDR1 is MNHNS and CDR2 is SASEGT in the germline V gene. V lost 6 bases, J lost 0 bases, and 18 bases lay in between. The CDR3 DNA reads as TGTGCCAGCAGCGCACCCGGACTACACCTCTCCTACGAGCAGTACTTC. Translated: CASSAPGLHLSYEQYF.

Notes on this clonotype: A much bigger clone sits one base away, suggesting this may be a read error. This chain connects TRBV20-1 to TRBJ2-1; no definite D call. The CDR3 extends over 13 amino acids. Germline CDR1 and CDR2: DFQATT and SNEGSKA (reference sequence). As DNA, the CDR3 is TGCAGTGCTAGCACTCCAGTCCACAATGAGCGGTTCTTC. Protein: CSASTPVHNERFF.

This clonotype was counted ten times or more. The chain employs TRBV6-1 and TRBJ1-1; perhaps TRBD1 as D (5 bases). CDR3 length: 12 amino acids. V was shortened by 6 bases and J by 7 bases, with 12 bases between the two germline ends. CDR1 and CDR2 from the germline V gene are MNHNS and SASEGT. CDR3 sequence reads: CASSRVGGEAFF. The CDR3 region has the DNA TGTGCCAGCAGCAGGGTTGGGGGTGAAGCTTTCTTT.

This clonotype appeared many times. V and J are TRBV19 and TRBJ1-4, with a weak D call TRBD1 (5 bases). Deletions cut 5 bases from V and 5 bases from J, with 15 bases between. Germline V gene lookup returns CDR1 LNHDA and CDR2 SQIVND (reference sequence). This CDR3 has 15 amino acids. CDR3 DNA sequence: TGTGCCAGTAGTGCCGATACAGGCTCGAATGAAAAACTGTTTTTT. Its protein product is CASSADTGSNEKLFF. Filled out from reference TRBV19 and TRBJ1-4, the complete variable domain reads DGGITQSPKYLFRKEGQNVTLSCEQNLNHDAMYWYRQDPGQGLRLIYYSQIVNDFQKGDIAEGYSVSREKKESFPLTVTSAQKNPTAFYLCASSADTGSNEKLFFGSGTQLSVL.

This clonotype was picked up many times. The CDR3 DNA reads as TGTGCCAGCAGTTTAGTGGGCGACAGGGCCCTTTTTGGCAGTCAGCCCCAGCATTTT. This translates into CASSLVGDRALFGSQPQHF. The chain links TRBV12-3 or TRBV12-4 to TRBJ1-5, with 7 nucleotides matching TRBD1. With V trimmed by 1 base and J by 6 bases, 18 bases remained unmatched. This CDR3 has 19 amino acids.

This clonotype was counted ten times or more. The chain links TRBV9 to TRBJ2-1; 8 bases line up with TRBD1. Germline CDR1 and CDR2: SGDLS and YYNGEE. CDR3 length: 12 amino acids. V shed 0 bases, J shed 13 bases, and the junction held 3 bases outside the gene matches. This CDR3 reads CASSVGQGIQFF. CDR3 DNA sequence: TGTGCCAGCAGCGTAGGACAGGGGATACAGTTCTTC.

The table lists this clonotype with many counts. The chain carries TRBV3-1 and TRBJ2-7, with no clear D. The CDR3 covers 13 residues. Germline V gene lookup returns CDR1 LGHDT and CDR2 YNNKEL (reference sequence). V lost 4 bases to trimming and J lost 0 bases, with 7 bases between them. The CDR3 here is CASSRILSYEQYF. Here the CDR3 DNA reads TGTGCCAGCAGCCGGATACTCTCCTACGAGCAGTACTTC.

This clonotype was counted ten times or more. The rearrangement links TRBV14 to TRBJ1-1; tentatively, D is TRBD1 (5 bases). Trimming took 0 bases from V and 3 from J, leaving 14 bases between them. The germline gives CDR1 SGHDN, CDR2 FVKESK. This CDR3 has 16 residues. The CDR3 region is CASSQERFRVHTEAFF. The DNA of the CDR3 is TGTGCCAGCAGCCAAGAACGATTCAGGGTTCACACTGAAGCTTTCTTT.

The chain uses TRBV5-1 and TRBJ2-2; D gene ambiguous. Germline lookup yields CDR1 SGHRS and CDR2 YFSETQ. V was pared by 6 bases and J by 7 bases, with 7 bases between. This CDR3 has 11 residues. This chain's CDR3 is CASTIDGELFF. For the CDR3, the DNA is TGCGCCAGCACAATCGACGGGGAGCTGTTTTTT.

The table lists this clonotype with many counts. The junction and the germline gene differ at one end; a read error may be behind it. The chain links TRBV5-1 to TRBJ2-3; 11 bases line up with TRBD1. The germline CDR1 and CDR2 sequences are SGHRS and YFSETQ. This CDR3 region has 16 residues. The CDR3 spells CASSLAWTGGSDTQYF. DNA for the CDR3: TGTGCCAGCAGCTTGGCGTGGACAGGGGGCTCGGATACGCAGTATTTT.